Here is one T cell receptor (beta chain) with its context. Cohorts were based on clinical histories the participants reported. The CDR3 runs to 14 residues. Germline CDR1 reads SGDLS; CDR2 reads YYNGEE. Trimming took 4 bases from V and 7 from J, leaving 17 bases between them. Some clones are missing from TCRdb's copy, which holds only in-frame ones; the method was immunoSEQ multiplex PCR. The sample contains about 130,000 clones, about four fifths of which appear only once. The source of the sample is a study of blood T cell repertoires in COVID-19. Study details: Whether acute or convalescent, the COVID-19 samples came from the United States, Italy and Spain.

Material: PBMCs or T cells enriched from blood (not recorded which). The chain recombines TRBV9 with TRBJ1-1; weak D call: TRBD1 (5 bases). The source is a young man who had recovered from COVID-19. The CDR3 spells CASSSYSDKDEAFF. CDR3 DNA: TGTGCCAGCAGCTCCTACTCGGACAAGGATGAAGCTTTCTTT.